This T cell receptor beta chain came from a study of identifying expanded T cells in peripheral blood. Clones were sequenced by immunoSEQ multiplex PCR, and TCRdb holds only the in-frame ones, with some missing. The sample lists 95,000 to 100,000 clones; around nine tenths were seen once. During the collection period, no donor immune events like infections were recorded. Trimming at V came to 1 base and at J to 3 bases, leaving 1 base not matched to a gene. Germline loops: CDR1 LGHNA, CDR2 YSLEER. The CDR3 is 16 amino acids. This chain joins TRBV4-3 and TRBJ2-7, with 15 bases fitting TRBD2. The sample taken for sequencing was blood. The sequence derives from a person between 18 and 70 years old in good health. CDR3 nucleotides: TGCGCCAGCAGCCAAGGGACTAGCGGGGGGGTCTACGAGCAGTACTTC. Translating gives CASSQGTSGGVYEQYF.